The 23 T cell receptor beta chains below come from one sample, sequenced in a study of beta chain features in type 1 diabetes. Overall study findings and caveats: Patients with Type 1 diabetes showed moderately but significantly shorter TCRB CDR3s in all four CD4+ subsets.

Their recognized antigens are unknown. Reverse transcribing all isolated RNA meant expressed TCRB transcripts were sequenced. Produced via immunoSEQ multiplex PCR; TCRdb's table is partial and in-frame only. The table records 300,000 to 400,000 clones, 9.5% to 10% of them present only once. Sequencing input: central memory CD4+ T cells from blood. The receptors were sampled from a man aged 30-40 years with type 1 diabetes.

This clone occurred a few times. The chain links TRBV18 to TRBJ2-5; possible D gene TRBD2, 5 bases. Deletions cut 3 bases from V and 3 bases from J, with 14 bases between. Germline V gene data show CDR1 as KGHSH and CDR2 as LQKENI. The CDR3 spans 15 residues. The CDR3 DNA sequence: TGTGCCAGCTCACCGGAAAGCGGAGAGGAAGAGACCCAGTACTTC. Its translation is CASSPESGEEETQYF.

Sample share makes this clone medium-sized (0.01 to 0.1%). The V and J genes are TRBV10-3 and TRBJ2-1; TRBD2 might be the D (6 bases). The CDR3 length is 13 residues. Germline CDR1 ENHRY, CDR2 SYGVKD. The V and J ends lost 7 bases and 6 bases respectively, with 13 bases between them. CDR3 in amino acids: CAIKGVGSNEQFF. The CDR3 nucleotides read TGTGCCATCAAGGGAGTCGGGAGCAATGAGCAGTTCTTC.

V gene TRBV9 combines with J gene TRBJ2-7, with D tentatively TRBD1 (6 bases). Germline V gene data show CDR1 as SGDLS and CDR2 as YYNGEE. The CDR3 covers 13 residues. The V and J ends lost 0 bases and 10 bases respectively, with 14 bases between them. CDR3 sequence (DNA): TGTGCCAGCAGCGTAGGTTTTGGGACATATCAGTACTTC. Translation: CASSVGFGTYQYF.

This clone came up many times. The chain uses TRBV18 and TRBJ2-1; 8 bases fit TRBD2. With V trimmed by 0 bases and J by 2 bases, 3 bases remained unmatched. The CDR3 has 16 amino acids. The germline V gene has CDR1 KGHSH and CDR2 LQKENI. The CDR3: CASSPPTSGPYNEQFF. In DNA form, the CDR3 reads TGTGCCAGCTCACCACCCACTAGCGGCCCCTACAATGAGCAGTTCTTC.

V is TRBV6-5 and J is TRBJ2-5; D might be TRBD1 (6 bases). Germline CDR1 is MNHEY and CDR2 is SVGAGI. Trimming cost V 5 bases and J 13 bases, with 14 bases left between them. This CDR3 has 11 amino acids. In nucleotides, the CDR3 is TGTGCCAGCAGTACCTCAGGGGTTCCGTACTTC. Translating it yields CASSTSGVPYF.

V and J are TRBV10-3 and TRBJ1-2, with 9 bases aligning to TRBD1. The CDR3 is 13 residues long. V gave up 10 bases and J gave up 8 bases; unmatched junction bases: 11. Germline CDR1 reads ENHRY; CDR2 reads SYGVKD. CDR3 loop: CASSPTGGSGYTF. Here the CDR3 DNA reads TGTGCCAGCAGCCCTACAGGGGGCAGCGGCTACACCTTC.

This clone was counted only a few times. V and J are TRBV11-3 and TRBJ2-1, with 11 bases identical to TRBD1. The length of the CDR3 is 15 residues. V lost 6 bases and J lost 9; bases outside the gene matches: 10. The V gene's germline CDR1 is SGHNT and CDR2 YENEEA. DNA of the CDR3: TGTGCCAGCAGAAGTGGACAGGGGGCGCAAAGTGAGCAGTTCTTC. This encodes CASRSGQGAQSEQFF.

This clone was recorded a few times. The J gene is TRBJ1-2, the V gene TRBV6-1, with D perhaps matching TRBD1 (6 bases). Between the trimmed V and J ends, which lost 6 bases and 3 bases, there was a span of 17 bases. The CDR3 spans 15 residues. Germline CDR1 is MNHNS and CDR2 is SASEGT. CDR3 DNA: TGTGCCAGCAGCCAAAGAGAGGGGGTCGACTATGGCTACACCTTC. Protein sequence: CASSQREGVDYGYTF.

This clone has more than one count but fewer than ten. The V gene is TRBV29-1, the J gene TRBJ2-5; TRBD2 aligns across 7 bases. This CDR3 has 14 amino acids. Germline V gene lookup returns CDR1 SQVTM and CDR2 ANQGSEA. The V and J ends lost 7 bases and 0 bases, in that order; junction bases with no gene match: 8. As DNA, the CDR3 is TGCAGCGCTGTGGTGGCGGGAGACCAAGAGACCCAGTACTTC. Amino acid sequence: CSAVVAGDQETQYF. The whole variable domain, filled in from reference TRBV29-1 and TRBJ2-5, reads SAVISQKPSRDICQRGTSLTIQCQVDSQVTMMFWYRQQPGQSLTLIATANQGSEATYESGFVIDKFPISRPNLTFSTLTVSNMSPEDSSIYLCSAVVAGDQETQYFGPGTRLLVL.

This clone was seen only a few times. The chain combines TRBV30 with TRBJ2-1, with 7 bases identical to TRBD2. After removal of 6 bases from V and 6 bases from J, the junction contained 11 bases not matched to a gene. Germline-derived CDR1 and CDR2 are GTSNPN and SVGIG (reference sequence). The CDR3 has 14 residues. The CDR3 region is CACAERDLTNEQFF. CDR3 coding DNA: TGTGCCTGTGCGGAGCGGGATTTGACCAATGAGCAGTTCTTC.

The chain has TRBV6-1 and TRBJ1-4; D possibly corresponds to TRBD1 (6 bases). Germline V gene sequence: CDR1 MNHNS, CDR2 SASEGT. The ends were cut back, 6 bases at V and 4 bases at J, with 12 bases in the middle. The CDR3 spans 14 residues. CDR3 nucleotide sequence: TGTGCCAGCAGCCTGGGGGCTATTAATGAAAAACTGTTTTTT. It codes for CASSLGAINEKLFF.

The V call is TRBV4-2, the J call TRBJ1-1, with D unresolved. V lost 4 bases, J lost 2 bases, and 11 bases lay in between. Germline values: CDR1 LGHNA, CDR2 YNFKEQ. This CDR3 comprises 14 residues. The chain's CDR3 is CASSPSSTNTEAFF. Here the CDR3 DNA reads TGTGCCAGCAGCCCAAGCTCCACTAACACTGAAGCTTTCTTT.

The CDR3 loop reads CASRDRDADYEQYF. In DNA form, the CDR3 reads TGTGCCAGCAGAGACCGGGACGCAGACTACGAGCAGTACTTC. The chain is built from TRBV2 and TRBJ2-7; the D gene could be TRBD1 or TRBD2 (5 bases each). Trimming stripped 6 bases from V and 3 bases from J, with 15 bases between. The CDR3 has 14 residues. The germline V gene encodes CDR1 SNHLY and CDR2 FYNNEI. Based on the CDR3 plus reference TRBV2 and TRBJ2-7, the full variable domain is EPEVTQTPSHQVTQMGQEVILRCVPISNHLYFYWYRQILGQKVEFLVSFYNNEISEKSEIFDDQFSVERPDGSNFTLKIRSTKLEDSAMYFCASRDRDADYEQYFGPGTRLTVT.

This clone was counted many times. The chain carries TRBV19 and TRBJ2-7; TRBD1 matches 9 bases. In germline, CDR1 is LNHDA, CDR2 SQIVND (reference sequence). The CDR3 is made up of 15 amino acids. V lost 6 bases and J lost 1; bases outside the gene matches: 7. Written as DNA, the CDR3 is TGTGCCAGTAGAGCCCGACAGGGGGGATCCTACGAGCAGTACTTC. It is translated as CASRARQGGSYEQYF.

This rearrangement joins TRBV29-1 to TRBJ1-4, with TRBD1 as a possible D gene (5 bases). Germline CDR1 SQVTM, CDR2 ANQGSEA. The germline V and J ends were trimmed by 5 bases and 1 base, with 11 bases remaining between them. The CDR3 is 14 amino acids. CDR3 residues: CSVIGGVTNEKLFF. The CDR3, as DNA: TGCAGCGTTATCGGGGGGGTAACTAATGAAAAACTGTTTTTT.

The sample holds a few counts of this clone. The J gene is TRBJ1-1, the V gene TRBV6-1; D ambiguous. This CDR3 is 11 amino acids long. Germline loops: CDR1 MNHNS, CDR2 SASEGT. Between the trimmed V and J ends, which lost 8 bases and 7 bases, there was a span of 11 bases. CDR3 in amino acids: CASRARVEAFF. The CDR3, as DNA: TGTGCCAGCCGTGCGCGGGTTGAAGCTTTCTTT.

This sequence joins TRBV30 and TRBJ1-1; the D is unclear. Germline-derived CDR1 and CDR2 are GTSNPN and SVGIG (reference sequence). Deletions cut 4 bases from V and 0 bases from J, with 18 bases between. The CDR3 totals 16 residues. The CDR3 here is CAWISGAGGMNTEAFF. The CDR3 DNA reads as TGTGCCTGGATAAGCGGTGCCGGCGGGATGAACACTGAAGCTTTCTTT.

The chain employs TRBV15 and TRBJ1-5; D not resolved. V dropped 1 base and J dropped 5 bases, with 12 bases sitting between them. The CDR3 runs 15 residues. Germline-derived CDR1 and CDR2 are LNHNV and YYDKDF (reference sequence). The chain's CDR3 is CATSRGGVSHQPQHF. DNA of the CDR3: TGTGCCACCAGCAGAGGAGGAGTAAGCCATCAGCCCCAGCATTTT.

This clone was observed a few times. V gene TRBV7-2 combines with J gene TRBJ2-5; TRBD2 agrees at 9 bases. The V gene's germline CDR1 is SGHTA and CDR2 FQGNSA. The V segment lost 5 bases and the J segment 4 bases; nucleotides outside the gene matches: 11. This CDR3 spans 16 amino acids. CDR3 sequence reads: CASSVGAGGPRETQYF. Here the CDR3 DNA reads TGTGCCAGCAGCGTGGGGGCGGGAGGGCCCCGAGAGACCCAGTACTTC.

This chain joins TRBV7-2 and TRBJ2-5; perhaps TRBD2 as D (6 bases). Germline lookup yields CDR1 SGHTA and CDR2 FQGNSA. V lost 8 bases to trimming and J lost 4 bases, with 11 bases between them. The CDR3 spans 12 residues. The DNA for the CDR3 is TGTGCCAGCCGGGAGCGGGTAGAGACCCAGTACTTC. Its protein product is CASRERVETQYF.

This clone has only a few counts. This chain connects TRBV28 to TRBJ2-7, with a possible D match to TRBD1 (5 bases). Germline-derived CDR1 and CDR2 are MDHEN and SYDVKM. Trimming took 2 bases from V and 3 from J, leaving 14 bases between them. This CDR3 is 15 amino acids long. The CDR3 bases are TGTGCCAGCAGTTTAGTTTCGACAGTATTCTACGAGCAGTACTTC. Amino acid sequence: CASSLVSTVFYEQYF.

This clone has just a few counts. The rearrangement joins TRBV7-8 to TRBJ2-4; D perhaps matches TRBD1 (6 bases). The germline V gene has CDR1 SGHVS and CDR2 FQNEAQ. This CDR3 has 17 residues. Trimming left V 1 base short and J 4 bases short, with 17 bases between. The CDR3 here is CASSLVEGDGPKNIQYF. Written as DNA, the CDR3 is TGTGCCAGCAGCTTAGTAGAGGGGGACGGACCTAAAAACATTCAGTACTTC.

There are a few counts of this clone. The chain combines TRBV27 with TRBJ2-3; D is unclear. CDR1 and CDR2 (germline): MNHEY, SMNVEV (reference sequence). CDR3 length: 17 residues. V was pared by 0 bases and J by 4 bases, with 17 bases between. The CDR3 DNA reads TGTGCCAGCAGTTTATCAATTCCCCTAGGAGTCCCAGATACGCAGTATTTT. It yields the protein CASSLSIPLGVPDTQYF.